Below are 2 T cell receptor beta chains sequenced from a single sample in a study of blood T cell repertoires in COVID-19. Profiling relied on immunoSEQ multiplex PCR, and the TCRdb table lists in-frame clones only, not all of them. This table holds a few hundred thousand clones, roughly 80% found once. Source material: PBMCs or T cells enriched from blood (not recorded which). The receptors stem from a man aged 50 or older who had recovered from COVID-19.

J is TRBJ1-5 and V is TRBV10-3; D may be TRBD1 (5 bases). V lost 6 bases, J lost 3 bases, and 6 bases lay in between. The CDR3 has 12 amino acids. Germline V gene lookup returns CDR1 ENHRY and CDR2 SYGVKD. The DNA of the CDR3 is TGTGCCATCAGACAGGACAATCAGCCCCAGCATTTT. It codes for CAIRQDNQPQHF.

The DNA of the CDR3 is TGTGCCAGCAGTGGAATACCGACAGGGGCGTCGGCCAAAAACATTCAGTACTTC. This sequence encodes CASSGIPTGASAKNIQYF. The chain carries TRBV6-1 and TRBJ2-4; 8 nucleotides agree with TRBD1. After removal of 4 bases from V and 1 base from J, the junction contained 12 bases not matched to a gene. The CDR3 runs 18 residues. In germline, CDR1 is MNHNS, CDR2 SASEGT.